The sequence of this T cell receptor beta chain was determined in a study of T cell repertoires in cytomegalovirus infection. Study-wide context: Based on public TCR beta signatures, there were indications of CMV infection and of a matching HLA type.

The CDR3 is 12 residues long. Looked up from germline, CDR1 is SGHNT and CDR2 is YYREEE (reference sequence). V shed 5 bases and J shed 7 bases, with 10 bases lying between them. In TCRdb, the reads were re-called with MiXCR into one record per CDR3 protein. The repertoire consists of hundreds of thousands of distinct CDR3 sequences, with about 33% occurring once and the leading ten covering approximately 14%. The source material was PBMCs. The sequence was obtained from a human donor in good health (CMV status not recorded). Some clones in this sample may be carry-over from other donors' samples. The rearrangement links TRBV5-4 to TRBJ2-1, with D possibly matching TRBD1 (5 bases). CDR3 DNA sequence: TGTGCCAGCAGTACCAAGGGGAATGAGCAGTTCTTC. It yields the protein CASSTKGNEQFF. The entire variable domain, with the rest obtained from reference TRBV5-4 and TRBJ2-1, is as follows: ETGVTQSPTHLIKTRGQQVTLRCSSQSGHNTVSWYQQALGQGPQFIFQYYREEENGRGNFPPRFSGLQFPNYSSELNVNALELDDSALYLCASSTKGNEQFFGPGTRLTVL.